Detailed here is one T cell receptor (beta chain). Its antigen is unknown. The authors' processing: Among patient CD8+ clones larger than 1%, matches to published virus-specific TCRB sequences were rare. Some clones are missing from TCRdb's copy, which holds only in-frame ones; the method was immunoSEQ multiplex PCR. The D gene and trimming were derived from the DNA, and the V and J assignments and clone size from that table. The sample contains roughly 17,000 clones, 85% of which appear only once. Losses at the gene ends were 2 bases for V and 15 bases for J; bases not matched to a gene: 15. The V gene's germline CDR1 is MNHNS and CDR2 SASEGT. This CDR3 region has 15 residues. This entry belongs to a study of somatic mutations in cytotoxic T cells in rheumatoid arthritis. At the level of the study: In some cases, T-cell populations stained with V beta antibodies were flow-sorted at nearly 100% purity, and these included V beta1+ cells sequenced for TCRB.

General study points: Rheumatoid arthritis patients were compared with age-matched healthy controls, and their CD8+ T-cell clonality did not differ significantly. More than 20% of CD8+ cells belonged to the largest clone in about an eighth of the 65 patients.

Sequencing was performed on CD8+ T cells sorted from blood. This chain uses TRBV6-1 with TRBJ2-4, with 8 bases lining up with TRBD1. This TCR was recovered from a woman aged 35 to 49 with rheumatoid arthritis. The CDR3 DNA is TGTGCCAGCAGTGAAAACTCAGGACAGGGATCTTTCGGGTACTTC. The encoded protein is CASSENSGQGSFGYF.